This T cell receptor (beta chain) stems from a study of cytomegalovirus exposure and HLA in healthy donors. Findings and limits, study-wide: The majority of CMV-associated TCR beta chains were reported as apparently HLA-restricted in a later analysis. It was 164 TCR beta chains that were listed as cytomegalovirus-associated.

13 Jbeta primers and 60 Vbeta primers were used for the PCR. The table came from immunoSEQ multiplex PCR; TCRdb's copy has only in-frame clones and leaves some out. Counted here are 130,000 or so clones, around 77% occurring once; the ten biggest clones make up 0.94%. Details on this clone: Its specificity is not known.

The ends lost 3 bases at V and 8 bases at J; junction bases unmatched: 6. CDR1 and CDR2 from the germline V gene are SGHKS and YYEKEE (reference sequence). The CDR3 loop spans 14 amino acids. This chain links TRBV5-5 with TRBJ1-2; TRBD1 matches at 11 bases. Sequencing was carried out using PBMCs. This clonotype originated in a woman in her sixties in good health and CMV-seronegative. The CDR3 DNA is TGTGCCAGCAGCTCCCGGACAGGGGGCAGGGGCTACACCTTC. It codes for CASSSRTGGRGYTF.